This TCR beta chain derives from a study of CXCR3-negative and CXCR3-positive naive CD8 T cells. Study-wide background: Each library gave roughly 1.4 +/- 0.3 million of approximately 150 million TRB reads. Findings of the study overall: Naive subsets did not differ in surface CD5, and TRB CDR3 properties served to infer TCR strength. Similar TRBV-TRBJ gene usage was seen in naive CXCR3-negative and CXCR3-positive cells, but not in memory cells.

Every subset of CD8+ T cells was sorted in triplicate at 250,000 to 300,000 cells each. UMI-labeled 5' RACE yielded the TRB cDNA libraries. TCRdb reanalyzed the 5' RACE reads and collapses them to one entry per CDR3 protein, without DNA. Recorded for this sample: 90,000 to 100,000 distinct CDR3 sequences. Germline V gene sequence: CDR1 MDHEN, CDR2 SYDVKM. The CDR3 has 18 residues. As to this clonotype: What it binds is not known.

The sample consisted of naive CXCR3- CD8+ T cells from blood. Described subset: CD45RO-CCR7+CD27+CD95- naive CD8+ T cells lacking CXCR3 (TNR3-). This chain joins TRBV28 and TRBJ1-5; TCRdb calls TRBD1, which cannot be checked without DNA. The sequence was collected from a human donor in good health. Some clones in this sample may be carry-over from other donors' samples. The CDR3 sequence is CASSLDRQGRSSNQPQHF.